The rows below give T cell receptor beta chains drawn from one sample of a study of cytomegalovirus exposure and HLA in healthy donors. Some clones are missing from TCRdb's copy, which holds only in-frame ones; the method was immunoSEQ multiplex PCR. The sample has a few hundred thousand clones; approximately 80% are singletons. Sequenced material: PBMCs. These receptors were obtained from a girl aged 2-10 years in good health and CMV-seronegative. CDR3s include the opening cysteine and the closing phenylalanine or tryptophan. A D gene is named only where the DNA matches it firmly. Size values are once, few and many counts, or a class for expanded clones, and some rows have none.

clone size	D gene	V gene	J gene	CDR3 DNA	CDR3 protein
-	-	TRBV4-1	TRBJ2-7	TGCGCCAGCAGCCGCCAGGGTGTAGGAAACTACGAGCAGTACTTC	CASSRQGVGNYEQYF
-	TRBD1	TRBV28	TRBJ1-1	TGTGCCAGCAGTGGGCGGGACAGCACTGAAGCTTTCTTT	CASSGRDSTEAFF
-	-	TRBV6-5	TRBJ1-1	TGTGCCACCCTGGCAATAGGACAGAACACTGAAGCTTTCTTT	CATLAIGQNTEAFF
once	-	TRBV19	TRBJ2-6	TGTGCCAGTAGTAAGCACCCCTCTGGGGCCAACGTCCTGACTTTC	CASSKHPSGANVLTF
once	-	TRBV5-1	TRBJ2-5	TGCGCCAGCAGCATAGGACTATTGGTCGGGGGAGAGACCCAGTACTTC	CASSIGLLVGGETQYF
-	TRBD2	TRBV25-1	TRBJ2-2	TGTGCCAGCATGCACCGGGGGGAGAACACCGGGGAGCTGTTTTTT	CASMHRGENTGELFF
once	-	TRBV7-8	TRBJ2-3	TGTGCCAGCAGCGGGAGGTGGAGTACAGATACGCAGTATTTT	CASSGRWSTDTQYF
-	TRBD1	TRBV5-6	TRBJ2-6	TGTGCCAGCAGCTTGAAGGGGGCCTCTGGGGCCAACGTCCTGACTTTC	CASSLKGASGANVLTF
few	TRBD1	TRBV6-4	TRBJ1-2	TGTGCCAGCAGTAGCCTCTACCGTAGGGGGCCTGATAAGATAAACTATGGCTACACCTTC	CASSSLYRRGPDKINYGYTF
-	-	TRBV28	TRBJ2-1	TGTGCCAGCAGTTTGGGACTTCCCCCCTACAATGAGCAGTTCTTC	CASSLGLPPYNEQFF
-	TRBD1	TRBV10-3	TRBJ1-2	TGTGCCATCGAGCCGGGCGTAGGGACAGGGACCGGCTACACCTTC	CAIEPGVGTGTGYTF
-	-	TRBV7-9	TRBJ1-6	TGTGCCAGCAGCTTGTACAGGGTAACTTCACCCCTCCACTTT	CASSLYRVTSPLHF
-	-	TRBV29-1	TRBJ1-1	TGCAGCGCCGGGGGGGCGTGGACTGAAGCTTTCTTT	CSAGGAWTEAFF